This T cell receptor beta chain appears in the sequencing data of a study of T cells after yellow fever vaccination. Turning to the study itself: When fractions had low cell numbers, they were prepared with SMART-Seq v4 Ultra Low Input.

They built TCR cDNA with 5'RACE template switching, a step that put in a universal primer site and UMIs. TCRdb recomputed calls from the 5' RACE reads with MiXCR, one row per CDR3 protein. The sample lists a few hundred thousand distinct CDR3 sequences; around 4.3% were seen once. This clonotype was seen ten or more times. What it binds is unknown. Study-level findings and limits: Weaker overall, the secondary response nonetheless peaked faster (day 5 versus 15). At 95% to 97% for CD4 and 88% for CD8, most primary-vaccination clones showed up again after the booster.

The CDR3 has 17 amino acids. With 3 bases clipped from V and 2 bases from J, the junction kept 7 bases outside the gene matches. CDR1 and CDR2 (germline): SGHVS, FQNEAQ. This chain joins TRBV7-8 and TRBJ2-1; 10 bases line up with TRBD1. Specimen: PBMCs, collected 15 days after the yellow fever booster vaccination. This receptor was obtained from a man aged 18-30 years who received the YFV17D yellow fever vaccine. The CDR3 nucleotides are TGTGCCAGCAGCTTCGGCCAGACAGGGGGCCCCTACAATGAGCAGTTCTTC. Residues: CASSFGQTGGPYNEQFF.